The T cell receptor beta chain under discussion was sequenced for a study of blood T cell repertoires in COVID-19 (dated by TCRdb to the early 2020s). Broadly, across the study: Samples from collaborators originated in the United States, Italy and Spain and spanned both the acute and convalescent phases of COVID-19. The prospective study material was composed of cDNA or gDNA derived from T cells, B-cell-depleted T cells, or PBMCs. Deeply sampled blood TCRbeta repertoires from subjects exposed to, actively infected with, or recovered from COVID-19 were included in the dataset. The repertoires were released in a freely available public database intended as a resource for research on the immune response to SARS-CoV-2. Samples were obtained from the ongoing ImmuneRACE study (first 160 participants) and from some 1,200 subjects provided by 6 global collaborators. Sample metadata almost always included a de-identified subject ID, COVID-19 status, age in years and sex. Where available, HLA class I and class II types were obtained from metadata supplied by the sample provider rather than from assay-based typing.

Concerning this clone: Its antigen target is currently unknown. Base qualities are not at hand, and no much larger clone is one base apart.

One collaborating source in Seattle enrolled patients while the patients were actively infected and followed the patients over time throughout the course of disease. Each collaborating institution followed its own protocols to collect whole blood in K2EDTA tubes. For TCRbeta analysis, collaborator samples were shipped as frozen whole blood, as isolated PBMCs, or as DNA extracted from either sample type. The full study reports these points: The amount of clinical and demographic metadata varied by source and participant and was provided uncurated.

TCRbeta CDR3 regions were amplified from genomic DNA using the immunoSEQ Assay, a bias-controlled multiplex PCR. Regarding the original processing steps: The number of nucleated cells in each sample was estimated by amplification of reference gene primers within the assay. To quantify the absolute abundance of each unique TCRbeta CDR3 rearrangement, sequence reads were collapsed and filtered. For each sample, productive Simpson clonality was calculated by taking the square root of Simpson's diversity index across productive rearrangements. Here the immuneACCESS table is served through TCRdb, limited to in-frame sequences with V and J called. Missing clones are a known gap in these copies; in checked studies unresolved V genes cover under half, and the rest lacks a known reason. V and J calls and clone size are given by that table; D and trimming were obtained from the DNA. This sample has around 60,000 clones in its table, and 83% of those were observed once. The biggest ten clones account for about 9.4% of the sample.

V is pared back by 0 bases and J by 1 base, with 10 bases lying between the germline termini. The CDR3 covers 15 residues, taking in both the cysteine and the phenylalanine. Of the read, only the CDR3 DNA is kept; its 45 bases are in frame from base 1. Looking up the germline V gene yields CDR1 LGHNA and CDR2 YSLEER. This TCR derives from a man aged 45-60 years with COVID-19, enrolled during active disease. Sample: peripheral blood. This sequence uses TRBV4-3 and TRBJ2-7; TRBD2 is possibly the D segment (5 matching bases). This receptor carries the CDR3 CASSQDRGGSYEQYF. Here is the DNA: TGCGCCAGCAGCCAAGATCGAGGCGGGTCCTACGAGCAGTACTTC.